This T cell receptor beta chain was retrieved from a study of molecular identifiers for immune sequencing clone quantification. Study at large: The replicate experiment used RNA from 20,000 or 100,000 naive CD8 cells. This RNA was split into five aliquots, and four of them were sequenced.

One entry per CDR3 protein, called by TCRdb with MiXCR from the PCR reads. The sample consists of 45,000 to 55,000 distinct CDR3 sequences, roughly a third of them appearing once. The table lists this clonotype with a few counts. V gave up 5 bases and J gave up 14 bases, with 17 bases separating them. Germline V gene data show CDR1 as SGHVS and CDR2 as FQNEAQ. The CDR3 loop spans 12 amino acids. Sorting was used to obtain naive CD8 T cells (CD8+CD4-CCR7+CD45RA+). The chain joins TRBV7-8 to TRBJ2-3, with a tentative D call TRBD2 (6 bases). Sequenced sample: naive CD8+ T cells from blood, with Jurkat cell RNA spiked in. Subset defined: FACS-sorted CD8+CD4-CCR7+CD45RA+ naive T cells. This TCR derives from a human donor in good health. Some libraries in this study had Jurkat cell RNA spiked in. DNA for the CDR3: TGTGCCAGCAGCCCCCGGGACTCCCTGGGGTATTTT. As protein: CASSPRDSLGYF.